The clone carrying this T cell receptor beta chain came up a few times. This sample was taken from a study of blood T cells in healthy people across ages. At least 6.5 million PBMCs were isolated per sample. The V end was cut by 4 bases, the J end by 4 bases, with 7 bases between. Germline V gives CDR1 WSHSY, CDR2 SAAADI. This CDR3 has 12 residues. The use of a sample-barcoded 5' primer and a J-beta primer mix characterized a second PCR of roughly 6 to 11 cycles. TCRdb itself ran the 5' RACE reads through MiXCR, one entry per CDR3 protein. The sample holds 1.5 million to 2 million distinct CDR3 sequences, roughly 27% seen once.

The V gene is TRBV10-2, the J gene TRBJ1-2; D unclear. This receptor was identified in a woman aged 25-40 years in good health. The sample was blood. CDR3 region: CASSGASYGYTF. DNA for the CDR3: TGCGCCAGCAGTGGGGCGTCCTATGGCTACACCTTC.